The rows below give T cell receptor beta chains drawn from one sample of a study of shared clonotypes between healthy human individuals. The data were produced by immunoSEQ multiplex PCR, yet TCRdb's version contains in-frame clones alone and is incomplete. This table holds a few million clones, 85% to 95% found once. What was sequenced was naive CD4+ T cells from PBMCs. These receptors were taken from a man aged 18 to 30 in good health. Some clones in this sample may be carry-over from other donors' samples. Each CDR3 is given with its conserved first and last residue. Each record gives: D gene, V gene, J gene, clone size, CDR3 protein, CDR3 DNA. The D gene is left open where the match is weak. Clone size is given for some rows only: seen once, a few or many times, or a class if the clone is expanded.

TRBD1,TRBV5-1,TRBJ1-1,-,CASSTRQGANTEAFF,TGCGCCAGCAGCACCCGACAGGGGGCAAACACTGAAGCTTTCTTT
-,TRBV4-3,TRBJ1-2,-,CASSQGGAYGYTF,TGCGCCAGCAGCCAAGGGGGAGCCTATGGCTACACCTTC
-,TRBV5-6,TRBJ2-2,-,CASSPKGGPGTGELFF,TGTGCCAGCAGCCCCAAGGGGGGGCCGGGCACCGGGGAGCTGTTTTTT
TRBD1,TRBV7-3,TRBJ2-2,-,CASSLIGTANTGELFF,TGTGCCAGCAGCTTAATCGGGACAGCGAACACCGGGGAGCTGTTTTTT
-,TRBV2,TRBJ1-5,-,CASSLRTGGSNQPQHF,TGTGCCAGCAGTTTGAGGACCGGGGGAAGCAATCAGCCCCAGCATTTT
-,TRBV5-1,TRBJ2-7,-,CASSSGTYYEQYF,TGCGCCAGCAGCTCCGGCACTTACTACGAGCAGTACTTC
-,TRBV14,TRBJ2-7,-,CASSQDRRVEQYF,TGTGCCAGCAGCCAAGATAGGCGAGTCGAGCAGTACTTC
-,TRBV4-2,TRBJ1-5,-,CASSPAGSSNQPQHF,TGTGCCAGCAGTCCTGCTGGATCTAGCAATCAGCCCCAGCATTTT
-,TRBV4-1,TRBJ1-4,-,CASSQVYLTFEKLFF,TGCGCCAGCAGCCAAGTCTACCTCACCTTTGAAAAACTGTTTTTT
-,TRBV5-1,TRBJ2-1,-,CASSSHPDLSEQFF,TGCGCCAGCAGCTCCCACCCCGATCTCAGTGAGCAGTTCTTC
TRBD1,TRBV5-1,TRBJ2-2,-,CASSLDLPGQPSGGELFF,TGCGCCAGCAGCTTAGATCTTCCGGGACAGCCCTCGGGGGGGGAGCTGTTTTTT
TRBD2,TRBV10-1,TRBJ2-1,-,CASSGTSGRLDYNEQFF,TGCGCCAGCAGCGGGACTAGCGGGAGGTTGGATTACAATGAGCAGTTCTTC
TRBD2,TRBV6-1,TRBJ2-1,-,CASSDGSGRTHPSNEQFF,TGTGCCAGCAGTGATGGTAGCGGGAGGACCCACCCGAGTAATGAGCAGTTCTTC
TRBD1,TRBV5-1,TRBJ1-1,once,CASSKSTGAGSGNTEAFF,TGCGCCAGCAGTAAATCCACAGGGGCCGGGAGTGGAAACACTGAAGCTTTCTTT
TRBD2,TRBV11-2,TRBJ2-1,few,CASSWAGGPREQFF,TGTGCCAGCAGCTGGGCGGGAGGCCCCCGGGAGCAGTTCTTC
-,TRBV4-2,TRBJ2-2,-,CASSQIVGQRNTGELFF,TGTGCCAGCAGCCAGATCGTCGGACAGAGGAACACCGGGGAGCTGTTTTTT
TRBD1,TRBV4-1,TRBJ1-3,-,CASSQVGTGRRNTIYF,TGCGCCAGCAGCCAAGTAGGGACAGGGAGGCGAAACACCATATATTTT
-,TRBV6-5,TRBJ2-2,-,CASSYSWERGTGELFF,TGTGCCAGCAGTTACTCTTGGGAGCGAGGCACCGGGGAGCTGTTTTTT
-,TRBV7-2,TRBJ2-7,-,CASSLARDAAYEQYF,TGTGCCAGCAGCTTAGCCCGGGACGCCGCCTACGAGCAGTACTTC
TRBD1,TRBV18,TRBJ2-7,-,CASSPQTGESYEQYF,TGTGCCAGCTCACCCCAGACAGGGGAGTCCTACGAGCAGTACTTC
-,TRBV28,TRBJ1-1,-,CASSLSTEAFF,TGTGCCAGCAGTTTGTCCACTGAAGCTTTCTTT
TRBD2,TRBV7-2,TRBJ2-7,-,CASRGTSGSYEQYF,TGTGCCAGCAGGGGGACTAGCGGGAGCTACGAGCAGTACTTC
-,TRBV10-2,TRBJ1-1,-,CASSLFGRRNTEAFF,TGCGCCAGCAGCCTATTCGGACGGAGGAACACTGAAGCTTTCTTT
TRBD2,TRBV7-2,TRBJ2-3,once,CASSPGLVITDTQYF,TGTGCCAGCAGCCCGGGACTAGTTATAACAGATACGCAGTATTTT
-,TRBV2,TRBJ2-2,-,CASRLDTNTGELFF,TGTGCCAGCCGACTCGACACGAACACCGGGGAGCTGTTTTTT
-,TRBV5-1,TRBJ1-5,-,CASSLGGTSNQPQHF,TGCGCCAGCAGCTTGGGGGGTACTAGCAATCAGCCCCAGCATTTT
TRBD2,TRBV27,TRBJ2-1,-,CASSSGGSYNEQFF,TGTGCCAGCAGTTCGGGGGGCTCCTACAATGAGCAGTTCTTC
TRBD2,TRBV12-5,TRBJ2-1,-,CASGSLAGAQVEQFF,TGTGCTAGTGGTTCTTTAGCGGGAGCCCAGGTTGAGCAGTTCTTC
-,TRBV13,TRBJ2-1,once,CASSLEGRDNEQFF,TGTGCCAGCAGCTTAGAAGGGCGGGACAATGAGCAGTTCTTC
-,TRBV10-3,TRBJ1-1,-,CAINRDNAPEAFF,TGTGCCATCAACCGGGACAACGCTCCTGAAGCTTTCTTT
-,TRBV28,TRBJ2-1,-,CASSLQGTGNEQFF,TGTGCCAGCAGTTTGCAGGGGACGGGCAATGAGCAGTTCTTC
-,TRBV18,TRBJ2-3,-,CAGRQPSTDTQYF,TGTGCCGGACGACAGCCTAGCACAGATACGCAGTATTTT
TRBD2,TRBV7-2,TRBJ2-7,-,CASSAPSGSYEQYF,TGTGCCAGCAGCGCTCCTAGCGGCTCCTACGAGCAGTACTTC